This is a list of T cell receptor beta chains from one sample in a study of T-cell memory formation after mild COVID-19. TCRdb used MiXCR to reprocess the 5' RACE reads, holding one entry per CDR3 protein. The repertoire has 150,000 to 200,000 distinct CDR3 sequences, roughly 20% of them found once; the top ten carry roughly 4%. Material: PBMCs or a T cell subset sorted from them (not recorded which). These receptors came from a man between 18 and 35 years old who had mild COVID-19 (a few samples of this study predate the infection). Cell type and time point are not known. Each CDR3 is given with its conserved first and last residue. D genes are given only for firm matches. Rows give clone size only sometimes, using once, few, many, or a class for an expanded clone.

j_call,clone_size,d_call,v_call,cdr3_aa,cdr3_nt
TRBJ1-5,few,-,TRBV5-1,CASSLDTGYQPQHF,TGCGCCAGCAGCTTGGACACAGGGTATCAGCCCCAGCATTTT
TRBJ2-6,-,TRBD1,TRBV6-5,CASRPTGTRSGANVLTF,TGTGCCAGCAGGCCGACAGGGACCCGCTCTGGGGCCAACGTCCTGACTTTC
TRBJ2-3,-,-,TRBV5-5,CASSLVGQMSTDTQYF,TGTGCCAGCAGCTTGGTTGGACAGATGAGCACAGATACGCAGTATTTT
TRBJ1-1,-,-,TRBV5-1,CASSRRAAVMNTEAFF,TGCGCCAGCAGCCGGCGGGCAGCAGTCATGAACACTGAAGCTTTCTTT
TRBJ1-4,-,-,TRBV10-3,CAISESTNPNEKLFF,TGTGCCATCAGTGAGTCAACAAATCCTAATGAAAAACTGTTTTTT
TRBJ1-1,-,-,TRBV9,CASSQETGNTEAFF,TGTGCCAGCAGCCAAGAGACAGGGAACACTGAAGCTTTCTTT
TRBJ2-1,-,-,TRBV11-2,CASSLGLSNEQFF,TGTGCCAGCAGCTTAGGACTGTCCAATGAGCAGTTCTTC
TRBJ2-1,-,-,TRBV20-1,CSASIWPEQFF,TGCAGTGCTAGTATCTGGCCTGAGCAGTTCTTC
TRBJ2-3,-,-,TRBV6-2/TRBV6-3,CASSYSTGRHYADTQYF,TGTGCCAGCAGTTACTCGACCGGACGCCACTACGCAGATACGCAGTATTTT
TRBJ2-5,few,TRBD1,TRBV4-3,CASSQGQGVPETQYF,TGCGCCAGCAGCCAAGGACAGGGAGTTCCAGAGACCCAGTACTTC
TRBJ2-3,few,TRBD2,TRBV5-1,CASSLLGGGADTQYF,TGCGCCAGCAGCCTACTTGGCGGGGGGGCAGATACGCAGTATTTT
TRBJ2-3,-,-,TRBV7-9,CASSLALGGTDTQYF,TGTGCCAGCAGCTTAGCGCTGGGGGGTACAGATACGCAGTATTTT
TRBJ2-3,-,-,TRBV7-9,CASSHPGRTGRADTQYF,TGTGCCAGCAGCCACCCAGGTCGGACTGGCAGGGCAGATACGCAGTATTTT
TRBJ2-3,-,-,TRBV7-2,CASSLSTGPTDTQYF,TGTGCCAGCAGCTTATCAACGGGACCCACAGATACGCAGTATTTT
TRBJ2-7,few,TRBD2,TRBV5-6,CASKQEGLARYEQYF,TGTGCCAGCAAACAAGAGGGACTAGCTAGGTACGAGCAGTACTTC